Listed below are T cell receptor beta chains from one sample, sequenced in a study of T cells in Graves' hyperthyroidism and ophthalmopathy. A single record per CDR3 protein comes from TCRdb applying MiXCR to the multiplex PCR reads. The sample holds around 500,000 distinct CDR3 sequences; approximately 14% are singletons and the top ten take about 15%. The sample consisted of blood. These receptors originate from a woman aged 40 to 50 with Graves' hyperthyroidism. CDR3s include the opening cysteine and the closing phenylalanine or tryptophan. The order of the fields is clone size, V gene, J gene, D gene, CDR3 protein, CDR3 DNA. The D gene is left open where the match is weak. Size tells how often a clone was seen (once, few, many) or the class of an expanded clone, and some rows leave it out.

many	TRBV2	TRBJ2-7	NA	CASSGINLSYEQYF	TGTGCCAGCAGCGGGATAAATCTCTCCTACGAGCAGTACTTC
many	TRBV12-3/TRBV12-4	TRBJ2-5	NA	CASSWPNQRETQYF	TGTGCCAGCAGTTGGCCTAATCAGAGGGAGACCCAGTACTTC
few	TRBV5-6	TRBJ2-4	NA	CASSLKTEAKNIQYF	TGTGCCAGCAGCTTAAAGACCGAGGCCAAAAACATTCAGTACTTC
once	TRBV19	TRBJ1-2	NA	CASARDLLDGYTF	TGTGCCAGTGCCCGGGACCTCCTGGATGGCTACACCTTC
many	TRBV5-1	TRBJ2-7	TRBD1	CASSVRQGGYEQYF	TGCGCCAGCAGCGTTCGACAGGGGGGGTACGAGCAGTACTTC
few	TRBV7-8	TRBJ2-5	TRBD1	CASSLTTGEETQYF	TGTGCCAGCAGCTTGACCACAGGGGAAGAGACCCAGTACTTC
many	TRBV7-6	TRBJ2-1	NA	CASGLYNEQFF	TGTGCCAGTGGGCTCTACAATGAGCAGTTCTTC
many	TRBV12-3/TRBV12-4	TRBJ2-1	TRBD2	CASSPQGLAEYNEQFF	TGTGCCAGCAGTCCGCAGGGACTAGCGGAGTACAATGAGCAGTTCTTC
NA	TRBV14	TRBJ1-1	NA	CASSQNLGGEAFF	TGTGCCAGCAGCCAAAATTTAGGGGGTGAAGCTTTCTTT
few	TRBV9	TRBJ2-2	NA	CASTRSQNTGELFF	TGTGCCAGCACGAGGAGCCAGAACACCGGGGAGCTGTTTTTT
NA	TRBV27	TRBJ1-2	TRBD1	CASSYKGQGPNYGYTF	TGTGCCAGCAGTTATAAGGGACAGGGCCCAAACTATGGCTACACCTTC
many	TRBV5-6	TRBJ2-7	TRBD1	CVSSLGQDTIYEQYF	TGTGTCAGCAGCTTGGGACAGGACACAATCTACGAGCAGTACTTC
many	TRBV18	TRBJ2-3	NA	CASSQSRQSTDTQYF	TGTGCCAGCTCTCAGAGCAGGCAAAGCACAGATACGCAGTATTTT
NA	TRBV27	TRBJ2-1	TRBD2	CASSITRTSGYNEQFF	TGTGCCAGCAGTATCACTCGGACTAGCGGTTACAATGAGCAGTTCTTC
many	TRBV7-2	TRBJ1-3	NA	CASSRPGSGNTIYF	TGTGCCAGCAGCCGTCCGGGCTCTGGAAACACCATATATTTT
many	TRBV6-1	TRBJ2-3	NA	CASSAQTASTDTQYF	TGTGCCAGCAGTGCTCAGACAGCTAGCACAGATACGCAGTATTTT
many	TRBV28	TRBJ1-1	NA	CASRRTALNTEAFF	TGTGCCAGCAGGCGGACAGCACTGAACACTGAAGCTTTCTTT
NA	TRBV6-1	TRBJ1-2	NA	CASSDLNYGYTF	TGTGCCAGCAGTGATCTAAACTATGGCTACACCTTC
few	TRBV13	TRBJ2-7	NA	CASSFAQTISYEQYF	TGTGCCAGCAGCTTCGCTCAGACCATATCATACGAGCAGTACTTC
many	TRBV6-5	TRBJ1-5	NA	CASSYSIQESPQHF	TGTGCCAGCAGTTACTCGATCCAAGAGAGCCCCCAGCATTTT
few	TRBV20-1	TRBJ1-5	NA	CSADRGSQPQHF	TGCAGTGCTGATAGGGGAAGCCAGCCCCAGCATTTT
many	TRBV20-1	TRBJ2-7	NA	CSAPDFLGTYEQYF	TGCAGTGCTCCGGACTTCCTAGGAACCTACGAGCAGTACTTC
many	TRBV30	TRBJ2-3	TRBD2	CAWSGTSGGNTQYF	TGTGCCTGGAGTGGGACTAGCGGCGGAAATACGCAGTATTTT
many	TRBV7-9	TRBJ1-2	TRBD1	CASSLDRDLGYGYTF	TGTGCCAGCAGCCTAGACAGGGATCTTGGCTATGGCTACACCTTC
NA	TRBV20-1	TRBJ1-5	TRBD1	CSAGPGQGFPGNQPQHF	TGCAGTGCGGGCCCGGGACAGGGGTTTCCGGGCAATCAGCCCCAGCATTTT
many	TRBV2	TRBJ2-1	TRBD2	CASSEALASGRNNEQFF	TGTGCCAGCAGTGAAGCGCTTGCTAGCGGGAGAAACAATGAGCAGTTCTTC
many	TRBV20-1	TRBJ2-7	TRBD2	CSAELAGGEYEQYF	TGCAGTGCGGAATTAGCGGGAGGTGAATACGAGCAGTACTTC
NA	TRBV28	TRBJ1-2	TRBD1	CASSLGAGGEGYTF	TGTGCCAGCAGTTTAGGGGCAGGGGGCGAAGGCTACACCTTC